This T cell receptor (beta chain) was retrieved from a study of Graves' ophthalmopathy and Graves' hyperthyroidism. Broader study findings: Most expanded thyroid clonotypes above 0.001 frequency also appeared in blood.

For repertoire sequencing, the TCR beta CDR3 regions were amplified from RNA transcripts. HTBI primers primed a first-round RT-PCR, and a second-round multiplex PCR followed. MiXCR, applied by TCRdb to the multiplex PCR reads, yields one record per CDR3 protein. The sample yields 200,000 to 300,000 distinct CDR3 sequences, 45% seen once. Germline V gives CDR1 SEHNR, CDR2 FQNEAQ (reference sequence). The germline V and J ends were trimmed by 4 bases and 8 bases, with 11 bases remaining between them. The CDR3 length is 12 residues. The sample holds a few counts of this clonotype. What it recognizes is unknown.

Material for sequencing was peripheral blood. The rearrangement links TRBV7-9 to TRBJ1-2; the D gene is possibly TRBD1 (5 bases). The sequence was collected from an adult man with Graves' ophthalmopathy. The CDR3 spells CASSSWDFGYTF. CDR3 DNA sequence: TGTGCCAGCAGCTCATGGGACTTCGGCTACACCTTC.